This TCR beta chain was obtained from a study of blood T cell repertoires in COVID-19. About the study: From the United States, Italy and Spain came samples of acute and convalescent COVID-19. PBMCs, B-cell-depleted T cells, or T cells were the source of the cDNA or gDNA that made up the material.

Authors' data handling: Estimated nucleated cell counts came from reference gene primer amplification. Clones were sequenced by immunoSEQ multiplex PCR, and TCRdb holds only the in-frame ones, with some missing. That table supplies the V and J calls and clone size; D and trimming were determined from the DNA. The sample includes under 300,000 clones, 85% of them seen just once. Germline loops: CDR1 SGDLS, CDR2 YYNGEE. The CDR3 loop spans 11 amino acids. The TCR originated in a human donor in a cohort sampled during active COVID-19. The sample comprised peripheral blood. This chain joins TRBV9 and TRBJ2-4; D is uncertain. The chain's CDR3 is CAALAKNIQYF. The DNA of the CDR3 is TGTGCAGCCCTGGCCAAAAACATTCAGTACTTC.